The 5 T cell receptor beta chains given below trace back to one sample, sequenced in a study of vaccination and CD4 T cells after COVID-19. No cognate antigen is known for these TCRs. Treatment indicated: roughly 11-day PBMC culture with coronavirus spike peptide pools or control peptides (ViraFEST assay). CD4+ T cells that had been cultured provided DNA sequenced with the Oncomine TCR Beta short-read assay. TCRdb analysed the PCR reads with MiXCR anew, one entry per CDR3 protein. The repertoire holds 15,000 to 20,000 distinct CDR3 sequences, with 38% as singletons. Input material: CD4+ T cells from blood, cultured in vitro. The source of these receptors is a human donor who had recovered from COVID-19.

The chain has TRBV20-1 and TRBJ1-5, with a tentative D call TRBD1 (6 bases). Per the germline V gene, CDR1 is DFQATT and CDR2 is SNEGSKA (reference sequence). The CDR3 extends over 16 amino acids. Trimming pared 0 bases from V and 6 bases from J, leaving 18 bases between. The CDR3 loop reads CSARDGARGVFQPQHF. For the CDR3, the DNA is TGCAGTGCTAGAGATGGAGCCAGGGGAGTATTTCAGCCCCAGCATTTT.

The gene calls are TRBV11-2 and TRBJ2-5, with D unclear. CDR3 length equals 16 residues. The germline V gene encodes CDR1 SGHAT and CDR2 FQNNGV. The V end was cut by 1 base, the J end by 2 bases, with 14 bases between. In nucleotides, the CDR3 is TGTGCCAGCAGCTTAGTGAGGCCAGGCCCGCAAGAGACCCAGTACTTC. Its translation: CASSLVRPGPQETQYF.

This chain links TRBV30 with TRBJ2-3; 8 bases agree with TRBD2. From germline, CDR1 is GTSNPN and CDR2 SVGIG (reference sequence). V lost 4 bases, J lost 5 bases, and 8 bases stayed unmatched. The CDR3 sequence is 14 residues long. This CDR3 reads CAWTKAGAGDTQYF. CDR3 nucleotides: TGTGCCTGGACTAAAGCGGGAGCGGGAGATACGCAGTATTTT.

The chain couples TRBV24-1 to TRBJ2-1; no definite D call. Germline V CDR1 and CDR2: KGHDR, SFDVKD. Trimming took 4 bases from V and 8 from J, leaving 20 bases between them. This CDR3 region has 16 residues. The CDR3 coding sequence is TGTGCCACCAGTGAGGACCGGGCCCCGAGTATCGATGAGCAGTTCTTC. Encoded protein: CATSEDRAPSIDEQFF.

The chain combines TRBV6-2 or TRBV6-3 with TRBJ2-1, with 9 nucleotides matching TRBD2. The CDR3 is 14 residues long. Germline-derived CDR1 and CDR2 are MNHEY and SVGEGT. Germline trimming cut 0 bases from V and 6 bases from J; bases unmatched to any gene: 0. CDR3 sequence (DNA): TGTGCCAGCAGTTACTCGCGGGAGGGCAATGAGCAGTTCTTC. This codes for CASSYSREGNEQFF.